This is a list of T cell receptor beta chains from one sample in a study of T-cell reconstitution after alpha-beta-depleted transplantation in children. TCRdb re-analysed the PCR reads in MiXCR, keeping a single row per CDR3 protein. The table lists 65,000 to 85,000 distinct CDR3 sequences, approximately 11% of them singletons. The source material was PBMCs, sampled before TCRalphabeta/CD19-depleted stem cell transplant. All receptors come from a boy between 10 and 17 years old with acute myeloid leukemia, due to receive a stem cell transplant. CDR3s include the opening cysteine and the closing phenylalanine or tryptophan. The D gene is left open where the match is weak. Rows give clone size only sometimes, using once, few, many, or a class for an expanded clone.

CASSPSSGFAYNEQFF,TGTGCCAGCAGTCCCTCCAGCGGGTTCGCCTACAATGAGCAGTTCTTC,many,NA,TRBV27,TRBJ2-1
CASSLVRVAYNEQFF,TGTGCCAGCAGCTTAGTCAGGGTGGCCTACAATGAGCAGTTCTTC,many,NA,TRBV11-2,TRBJ2-1
CASSDLLAGAFQETQYF,TGTGCCAGCAGTGATCTCCTAGCGGGGGCCTTCCAAGAGACCCAGTACTTC,many,TRBD2,TRBV25-1,TRBJ2-5
CASSRNLPAGAYEQYF,TGTGCCAGCAGTCGCAACCTCCCAGCGGGAGCCTACGAGCAGTACTTC,NA,TRBD2,TRBV27,TRBJ2-7
CSARASGGASSYNEQFF,TGCAGTGCTAGAGCTAGCGGGGGGGCAAGCTCCTACAATGAGCAGTTCTTC,many,TRBD2,TRBV20-1,TRBJ2-1
CASSYRQGVPDTQYF,TGTGCCAGCAGCTATCGACAGGGGGTCCCAGATACGCAGTATTTT,NA,TRBD1,TRBV14,TRBJ2-3
CSVLTGTGALAGANEQFF,TGCAGCGTTTTAACCGGGACAGGGGCTCTAGCGGGGGCCAATGAGCAGTTCTTC,many,NA,TRBV29-1,TRBJ2-1
CASSLQRYEQYF,TGTGCCAGCAGTTTACAGCGCTACGAGCAGTACTTC,many,NA,TRBV28,TRBJ2-7
CASSRTGYTEAFF,TGTGCCAGTAGTAGGACAGGGTACACTGAAGCTTTCTTT,many,TRBD1,TRBV19,TRBJ1-1
CASSQIAGAEDEQFF,TGTGCCAGTAGTCAAATAGCGGGAGCTGAGGATGAGCAGTTCTTC,many,TRBD2,TRBV19,TRBJ2-1
CASSPREHTNTEAFF,TGTGCCAGCTCACCAAGGGAACATACCAACACTGAAGCTTTCTTT,NA,NA,TRBV18,TRBJ1-1
CASSSLTLYGYTF,TGTGCCAGCAGCTCGCTGACCCTGTATGGCTACACCTTC,many,NA,TRBV7-6,TRBJ1-2
CASSRANYEQYF,TGTGCCAGCAGCCGAGCCAACTACGAGCAGTACTTC,many,NA,TRBV14,TRBJ2-7
CAMSLALLGTKKVF,TGTGCCATGAGCTTGGCGCTTCTCGGAACCAAGAAGGTCTTC,NA,NA,TRBV5-4,TRBJ1-2
CASSQGTRSSYNEQFF,TGTGCCAGCAGCCAAGGGACTAGAAGCTCCTACAATGAGCAGTTCTTC,many,TRBD2,TRBV4-2,TRBJ2-1
CASSLSWTSGSKETQYF,TGTGCCAGCAGTTTATCCTGGACTAGCGGGAGTAAAGAGACCCAGTACTTC,few,TRBD2,TRBV28,TRBJ2-5
CASSLGSGARGNQPQHF,TGTGCCAGCAGCTTGGGGTCGGGGGCTAGGGGGAATCAGCCCCAGCATTTT,many,NA,TRBV5-6,TRBJ1-5
CASSPGQSTDTQYF,TGCGCCAGCAGCCCGGGACAGAGCACAGATACGCAGTATTTT,many,TRBD1,TRBV5-1,TRBJ2-3
CASSNIGQGNTGELFF,TGTGCCAGCAGTAACATAGGACAGGGCAACACCGGGGAGCTGTTTTTT,many,TRBD1,TRBV6-5,TRBJ2-2
CASSVLGTYEQYF,TGTGCCAGCAGTGTACTAGGGACCTACGAGCAGTACTTC,NA,NA,TRBV27,TRBJ2-7
CASSFTSGRAGYNEQFF,TGTGCCAGCAGCTTCACTAGCGGGAGGGCGGGATACAATGAGCAGTTCTTC,many,TRBD2,TRBV7-3,TRBJ2-1
CSAPHGRGSSTDTQYF,TGCAGTGCTCCCCACGGAAGGGGATCTAGCACAGATACGCAGTATTTT,few,NA,TRBV20-1,TRBJ2-3
CSARVGTGSGNIQYF,TGCAGTGCTAGGGTTGGGACAGGGTCGGGAAACATTCAGTACTTC,many,TRBD1,TRBV20-1,TRBJ2-4
CATSDWKGLSEDTDTQYF,TGTGCCACCAGTGATTGGAAGGGTCTGTCCGAGGATACAGATACGCAGTATTTT,many,NA,TRBV24-1,TRBJ2-3
CSARDSWSSMNTEAFF,TGCAGTGCTAGAGATTCATGGAGCTCAATGAACACTGAAGCTTTCTTT,many,NA,TRBV20-1,TRBJ1-1
CASSPWLAGGKETQYF,TGTGCCAGCAGCCCATGGCTAGCGGGGGGGAAAGAGACCCAGTACTTC,many,TRBD2,TRBV9,TRBJ2-5
CASSQPTGRHNTGELFF,TGCGCCAGCAGCCAACCGACGGGACGCCACAACACCGGGGAGCTGTTTTTT,many,NA,TRBV4-3,TRBJ2-2
CASGGGNQETQYF,TGTGCCAGCGGTGGCGGGAACCAAGAGACCCAGTACTTC,many,NA,TRBV10-3,TRBJ2-5
CASSHRDGTYGYTF,TGTGCCAGCAGCCACCGGGACGGTACCTATGGCTACACCTTC,few,NA,TRBV13,TRBJ1-2
CASSQPTTRGIYAKLFF,TGTGCCAGCAGCCAACCCACTACCAGGGGGATATATGCAAAGCTGTTTTTT,many,TRBD1,TRBV3-1,TRBJ1-4
CSVGLGLTGELFF,TGCAGCGTTGGTCTGGGTTTGACCGGGGAGCTGTTTTTT,many,NA,TRBV29-1,TRBJ2-2
CSARQGSSYNSPLHF,TGCAGTGCTCGACAGGGGAGCTCCTATAATTCACCCCTCCACTTT,many,TRBD1,TRBV20-1,TRBJ1-6
CASGGMGGEQYF,TGTGCCAGCGGGGGTATGGGGGGCGAGCAGTACTTC,medium-sized,NA,TRBV27,TRBJ2-7
CASSRVGETQYF,TGTGCCAGCAGCCGGGTGGGCGAGACCCAGTACTTC,NA,NA,TRBV25-1,TRBJ2-5
CASSLFWQETQYF,TGTGCCAGCAGCTTATTTTGGCAAGAGACCCAGTACTTC,many,NA,TRBV7-6,TRBJ2-5
CASSEEAWGGVGELFF,TGTGCCAGCAGTGAAGAGGCTTGGGGGGGAGTTGGGGAGCTGTTTTTT,many,TRBD2,TRBV2,TRBJ2-2
CASIRLGNRYNEQFF,TGTGCCAGCATCCGACTAGGAAACAGATACAATGAGCAGTTCTTC,many,NA,TRBV27,TRBJ2-1
CASSLALAGGSSTGELFF,TGTGCCAGCAGCTTAGCACTAGCGGGAGGGTCGAGCACCGGGGAGCTGTTTTTT,many,TRBD2,TRBV7-2,TRBJ2-2
CASRRTTGKITEAFF,TGTGCCAGCAGACGCACCACAGGGAAAATTACTGAAGCTTTCTTT,many,NA,TRBV7-2,TRBJ1-1
CASSLVSGEAYEQYF,TGTGCCAGCAGCTTAGTGAGCGGTGAGGCCTACGAGCAGTACTTC,many,NA,TRBV7-2,TRBJ2-7
CASSLRRDSYEQYF,TGTGCCAGCAGCTTAAGGCGTGACTCCTACGAGCAGTACTTC,many,NA,TRBV7-8,TRBJ2-7
CASSYSAAPNYGYTF,TGTGCCAGCAGTTACTCAGCGGCGCCGAACTATGGCTACACCTTC,many,NA,TRBV6-5,TRBJ1-2
CASSRTSGTQYF,TGTGCCAGCAGCCGGACTAGCGGGACGCAGTATTTT,many,TRBD2,TRBV13,TRBJ2-3
CASGMGDTQYF,TGTGCCAGCGGGATGGGAGATACGCAGTATTTT,many,NA,TRBV4-2,TRBJ2-3
CASSLGGLAPGQFF,TGTGCCAGCAGCTTAGGGGGACTAGCCCCAGGGCAGTTCTTC,few,TRBD2,TRBV7-9,TRBJ2-1
CSVDGPDSYEQYF,TGCAGCGTTGATGGACCGGACTCCTACGAGCAGTACTTC,many,NA,TRBV29-1,TRBJ2-7
CASSLSGRALYTQYF,TGTGCCAGCAGCTTAAGCGGGAGGGCCCTGTATACGCAGTATTTT,few,TRBD2,TRBV7-9,TRBJ2-3
CASSFGTISTEAFF,TGCGCCAGCAGCTTTGGGACTATCAGCACTGAAGCTTTCTTT,many,NA,TRBV5-1,TRBJ1-1
CASSLRGMGRNTGELFF,TGTGCCAGCAGCTTAAGGGGGATGGGGAGGAACACCGGGGAGCTGTTTTTT,many,NA,TRBV5-6,TRBJ2-2
CSVDPSGFYNEQFF,TGCAGCGTCGACCCTAGCGGCTTCTACAATGAGCAGTTCTTC,many,TRBD2,TRBV29-1,TRBJ2-1
CASRGQPPSTDTQYF,TGTGCCAGCAGGGGACAACCCCCTAGCACAGATACGCAGTATTTT,many,NA,TRBV12-3/TRBV12-4,TRBJ2-3
CASSPGGQNTGELFF,TGTGCCAGCAGCCCCGGGGGGCAGAACACCGGGGAGCTGTTTTTT,many,NA,TRBV5-5,TRBJ2-2
CASSLVAAKTGELFF,TGTGCCAGCAGCTTAGTTGCAGCAAAAACCGGGGAGCTGTTTTTT,many,NA,TRBV7-8,TRBJ2-2
CSVDGQFDTEAFF,TGCAGCGTTGACGGACAGTTTGACACTGAAGCTTTCTTT,many,NA,TRBV29-1,TRBJ1-1
CATSTFEVYTGELFF,TGTGCCACCAGCACATTCGAGGTTTACACCGGGGAGCTGTTTTTT,many,NA,TRBV15,TRBJ2-2
CASSQLAGTIETQYF,TGTGCCAGCAGCCAACTAGCGGGAACCATAGAGACCCAGTACTTC,many,TRBD2,TRBV3-1,TRBJ2-5
CASSWKGGGSSYNEQFF,TGTGCCAGCAGTTGGAAGGGGGGGGGGAGCTCCTACAATGAGCAGTTCTTC,many,NA,TRBV12-3/TRBV12-4,TRBJ2-1
CARINRDRGGKPQHF,TGTGCCAGAATAAACAGGGATCGGGGGGGGAAGCCCCAGCATTTT,NA,NA,TRBV28,TRBJ1-5
CSVSPAGEINTEAFF,TGCAGCGTGAGCCCGGCAGGGGAGATAAACACTGAAGCTTTCTTT,few,NA,TRBV29-1,TRBJ1-1
CASSESTVHYGYTF,TGTGCCAGCAGCGAATCCACAGTGCACTATGGCTACACCTTC,many,NA,TRBV5-8,TRBJ1-2